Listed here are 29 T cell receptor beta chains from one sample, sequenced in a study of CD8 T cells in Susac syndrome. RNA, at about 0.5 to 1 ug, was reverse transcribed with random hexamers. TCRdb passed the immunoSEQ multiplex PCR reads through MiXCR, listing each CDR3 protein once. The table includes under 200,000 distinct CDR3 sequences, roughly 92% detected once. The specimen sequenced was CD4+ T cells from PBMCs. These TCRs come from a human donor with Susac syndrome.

The CDR3 sequence is CAISESEGGDTQYF. CDR3 nucleotides: TGTGCCATCAGTGAGTCGGAGGGGGGAGATACGCAGTATTTT. This rearrangement joins TRBV10-3 to TRBJ2-3, with D perhaps given as TRBD1 or TRBD2 (6 bases each). The germline V and J ends were trimmed by 0 bases and 5 bases, with 9 bases remaining between them. The CDR3 spans 14 residues. The germline V gene has CDR1 ENHRY and CDR2 SYGVKD.

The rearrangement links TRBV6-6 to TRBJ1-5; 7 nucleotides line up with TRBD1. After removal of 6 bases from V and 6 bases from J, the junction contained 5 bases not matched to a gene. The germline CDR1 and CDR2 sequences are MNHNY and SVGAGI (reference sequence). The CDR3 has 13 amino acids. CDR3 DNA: TGTGCCAGCAGAGGGGACAGCTCTCAGCCCCAGCATTTT. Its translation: CASRGDSSQPQHF.

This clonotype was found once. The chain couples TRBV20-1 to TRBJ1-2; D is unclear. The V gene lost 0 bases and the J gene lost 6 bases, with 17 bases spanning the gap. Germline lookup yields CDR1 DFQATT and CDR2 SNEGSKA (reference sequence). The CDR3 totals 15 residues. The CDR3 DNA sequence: TGCAGTGCTAGAGATCAGGCAATCGCGATTGATGGCTACACCTTC. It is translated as CSARDQAIAIDGYTF.

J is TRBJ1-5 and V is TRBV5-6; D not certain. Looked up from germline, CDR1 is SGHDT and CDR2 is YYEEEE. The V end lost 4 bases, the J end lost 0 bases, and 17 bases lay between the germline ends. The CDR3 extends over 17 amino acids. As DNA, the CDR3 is TGTGCCAGCAGCCGCCGGACGGGAACGGCTAGCAATCAGCCCCAGCATTTT. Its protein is CASSRRTGTASNQPQHF.

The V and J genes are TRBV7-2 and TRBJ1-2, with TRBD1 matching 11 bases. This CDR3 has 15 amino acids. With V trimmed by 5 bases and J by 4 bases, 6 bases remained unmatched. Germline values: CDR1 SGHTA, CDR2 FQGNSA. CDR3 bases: TGTGCCAGCAGCCCCTGGACAGGGGGCATCTATGGCTACACCTTC. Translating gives CASSPWTGGIYGYTF.

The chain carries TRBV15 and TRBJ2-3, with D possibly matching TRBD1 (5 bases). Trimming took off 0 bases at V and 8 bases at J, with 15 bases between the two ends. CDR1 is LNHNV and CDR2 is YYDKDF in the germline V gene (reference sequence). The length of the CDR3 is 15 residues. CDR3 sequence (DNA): TGTGCCACCAGCAGAGATCAGACAGTAGCAGGTACGCAGTATTTT. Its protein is CATSRDQTVAGTQYF.

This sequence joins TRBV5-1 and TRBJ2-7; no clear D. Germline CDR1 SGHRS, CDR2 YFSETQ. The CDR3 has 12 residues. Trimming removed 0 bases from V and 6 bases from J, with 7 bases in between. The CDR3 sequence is CASSLVGREQYF. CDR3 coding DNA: TGCGCCAGCAGCTTGGTGGGCCGCGAGCAGTACTTC.

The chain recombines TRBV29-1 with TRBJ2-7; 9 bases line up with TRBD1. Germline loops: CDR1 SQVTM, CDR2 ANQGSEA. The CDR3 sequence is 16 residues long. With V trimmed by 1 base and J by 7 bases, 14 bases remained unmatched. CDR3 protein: CSVEGSGTGRLEEQYF. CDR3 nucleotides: TGCAGCGTTGAAGGATCCGGGACAGGGCGGTTAGAAGAGCAGTACTTC.

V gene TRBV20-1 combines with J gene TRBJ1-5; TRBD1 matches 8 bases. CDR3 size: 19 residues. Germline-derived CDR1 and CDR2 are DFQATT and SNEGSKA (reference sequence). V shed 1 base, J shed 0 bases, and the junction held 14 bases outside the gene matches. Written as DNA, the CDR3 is TGCAGTGCTAGAGCGCCAGGGGGCGTAGGGGGCTATAGCAATCAGCCCCAGCATTTT. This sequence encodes CSARAPGGVGGYSNQPQHF.

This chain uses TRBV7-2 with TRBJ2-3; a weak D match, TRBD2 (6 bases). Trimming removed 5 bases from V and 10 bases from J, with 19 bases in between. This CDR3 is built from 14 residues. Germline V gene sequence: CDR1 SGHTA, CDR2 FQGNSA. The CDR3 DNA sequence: TGTGCCAGCAGCCCAACCAACGGGGGTAAGGCGCAGTATTTT. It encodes CASSPTNGGKAQYF.

CDR3 sequence (DNA): TGTGCCAGCAGCCGGGGTGCGTCGGAATATGGCTACACCTTC. It is translated as CASSRGASEYGYTF. J is TRBJ1-2 and V is TRBV11-1; D gene uncertain. CDR3 length equals 14 residues. Between the trimmed V and J ends, which lost 5 bases and 5 bases, there was a span of 15 bases. Germline V gene sequence: CDR1 SGHAT, CDR2 FQDESV (reference sequence). Drawing the rest from reference TRBV11-1 and TRBJ1-2, the complete variable domain is EAEVAQSPRYKITEKSQAVAFWCDPISGHATLYWYRQILGQGPELLVQFQDESVVDDSQLPKDRFSAERLKGVDSTLKIQPAELGDSAMYLCASSRGASEYGYTFGSGTRLTVV.

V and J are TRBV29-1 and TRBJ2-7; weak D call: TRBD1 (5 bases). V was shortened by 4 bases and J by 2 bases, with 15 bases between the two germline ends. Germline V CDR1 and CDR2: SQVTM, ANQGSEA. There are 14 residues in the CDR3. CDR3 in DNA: TGCAGCGTTGTGGTGACAGAGACCACCTACGAGCAGTACTTC. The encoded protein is CSVVVTETTYEQYF.

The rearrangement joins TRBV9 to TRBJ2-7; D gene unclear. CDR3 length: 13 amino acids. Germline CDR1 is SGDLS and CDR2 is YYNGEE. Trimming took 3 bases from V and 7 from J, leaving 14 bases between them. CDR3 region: CASSANVVGEQYF. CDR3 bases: TGTGCCAGCAGCGCCAACGTGGTGGGTGAGCAGTACTTC.

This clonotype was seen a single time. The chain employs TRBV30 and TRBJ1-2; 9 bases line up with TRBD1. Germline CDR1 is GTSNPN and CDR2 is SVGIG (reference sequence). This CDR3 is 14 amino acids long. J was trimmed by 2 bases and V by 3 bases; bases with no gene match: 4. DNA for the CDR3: TGTGCCTGGAGCTCACAGGGGGCGAACTATGGCTACACCTTC. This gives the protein CAWSSQGANYGYTF.

In DNA, the CDR3 is TGCGCCAGCAGCCTCGCCGCCAAGGACAGGAATGAAAAACTGTTTTTT. Translated: CASSLAAKDRNEKLFF. V gene TRBV4-1 combines with J gene TRBJ1-4; TRBD1 aligns across 7 bases. Trimming took 4 bases from V and 5 from J; bases not matched to a gene: 10. The CDR3 length is 16 residues. Germline CDR1 MGHRA, CDR2 YSYEKL.

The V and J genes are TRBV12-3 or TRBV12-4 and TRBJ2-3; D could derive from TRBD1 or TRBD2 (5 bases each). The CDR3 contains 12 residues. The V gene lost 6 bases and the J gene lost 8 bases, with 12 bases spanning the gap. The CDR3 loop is CASSGASPTQYF. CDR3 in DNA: TGTGCCAGCAGCGGGGCGTCGCCTACGCAGTATTTT.

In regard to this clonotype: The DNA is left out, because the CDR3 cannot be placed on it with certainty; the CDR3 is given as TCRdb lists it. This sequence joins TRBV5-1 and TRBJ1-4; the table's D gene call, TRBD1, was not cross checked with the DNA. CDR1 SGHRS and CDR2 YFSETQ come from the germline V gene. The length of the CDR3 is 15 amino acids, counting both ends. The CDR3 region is CASSFGPGTNEKLFF.

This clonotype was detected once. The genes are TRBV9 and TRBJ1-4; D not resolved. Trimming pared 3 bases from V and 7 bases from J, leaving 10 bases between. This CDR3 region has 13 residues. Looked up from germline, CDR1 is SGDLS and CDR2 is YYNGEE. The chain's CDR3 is CASSASYPEKLFF. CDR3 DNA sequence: TGTGCCAGCAGCGCGTCCTACCCTGAAAAACTGTTTTTT.

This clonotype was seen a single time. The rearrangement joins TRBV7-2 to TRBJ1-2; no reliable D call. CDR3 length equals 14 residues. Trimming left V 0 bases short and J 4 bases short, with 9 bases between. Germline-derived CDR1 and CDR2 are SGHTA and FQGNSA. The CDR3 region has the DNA TGTGCCAGCAGCTTAGCCGACGCCCTCTATGGCTACACCTTC. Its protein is CASSLADALYGYTF.

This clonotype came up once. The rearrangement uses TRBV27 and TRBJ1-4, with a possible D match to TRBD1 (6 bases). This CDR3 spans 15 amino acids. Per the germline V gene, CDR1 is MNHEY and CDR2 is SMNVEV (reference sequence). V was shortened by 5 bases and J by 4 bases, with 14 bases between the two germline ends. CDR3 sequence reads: CASSLRGWGNEKLFF. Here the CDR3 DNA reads TGTGCCAGCAGTCTCAGGGGTTGGGGTAATGAAAAACTGTTTTTT.

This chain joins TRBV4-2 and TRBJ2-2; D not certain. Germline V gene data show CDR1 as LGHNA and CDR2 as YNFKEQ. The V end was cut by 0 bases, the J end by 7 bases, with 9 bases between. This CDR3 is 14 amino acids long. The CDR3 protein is CASSQDWVDGELFF. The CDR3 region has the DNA TGTGCCAGCAGCCAAGATTGGGTGGACGGGGAGCTGTTTTTT.

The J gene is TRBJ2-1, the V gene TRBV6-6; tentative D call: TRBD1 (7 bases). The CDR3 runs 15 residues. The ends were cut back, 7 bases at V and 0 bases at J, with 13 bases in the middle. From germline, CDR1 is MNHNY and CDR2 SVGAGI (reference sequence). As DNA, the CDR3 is TGTGCCAGCACCCTGGAGGGGGCCTCCTACAATGAGCAGTTCTTC. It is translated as CASTLEGASYNEQFF.

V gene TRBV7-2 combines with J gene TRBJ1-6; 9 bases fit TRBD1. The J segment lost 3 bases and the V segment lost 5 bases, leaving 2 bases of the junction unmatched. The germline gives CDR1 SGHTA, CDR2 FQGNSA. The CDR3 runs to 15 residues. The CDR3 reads CASSGQGFYNSPLHF. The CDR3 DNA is TGTGCCAGCAGCGGACAGGGGTTCTATAATTCACCCCTCCACTTT. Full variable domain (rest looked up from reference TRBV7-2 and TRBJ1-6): GAGVSQSPSNKVTEKGKDVELRCDPISGHTALYWYRQSLGQGLEFLIYFQGNSAPDKSGLPSDRFSAERTGGSVSTLTIQRTQQEDSAVYLCASSGQGFYNSPLHFGNGTRLTVT.

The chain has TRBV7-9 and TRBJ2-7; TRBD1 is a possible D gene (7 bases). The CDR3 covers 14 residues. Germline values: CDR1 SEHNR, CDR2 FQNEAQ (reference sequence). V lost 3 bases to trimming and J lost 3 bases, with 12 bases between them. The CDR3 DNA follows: TGTGCCAGCAGCTTGCAGGGGGGTCGCTACGAGCAGTACTTC. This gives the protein CASSLQGGRYEQYF.

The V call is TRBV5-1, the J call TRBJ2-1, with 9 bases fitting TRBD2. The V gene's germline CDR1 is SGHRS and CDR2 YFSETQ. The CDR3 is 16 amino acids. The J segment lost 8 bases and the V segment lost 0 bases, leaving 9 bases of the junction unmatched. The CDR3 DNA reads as TGCGCCAGCAGCTTGGAGCCCAGCGGGGGGATCGATGAGCAGTTCTTC. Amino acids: CASSLEPSGGIDEQFF.

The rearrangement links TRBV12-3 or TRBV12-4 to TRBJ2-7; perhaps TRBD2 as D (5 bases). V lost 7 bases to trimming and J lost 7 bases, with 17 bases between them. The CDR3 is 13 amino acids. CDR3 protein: CASTEGPRGEQYF. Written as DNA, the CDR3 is TGTGCCAGCACCGAGGGCCCGCGTGGGGAGCAGTACTTC.

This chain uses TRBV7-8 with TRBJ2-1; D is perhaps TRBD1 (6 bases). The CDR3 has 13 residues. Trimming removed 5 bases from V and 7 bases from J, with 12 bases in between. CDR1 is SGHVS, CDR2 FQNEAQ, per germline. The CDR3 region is CASSPQGWNEQFF. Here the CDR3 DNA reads TGTGCCAGCAGCCCACAGGGTTGGAATGAGCAGTTCTTC.

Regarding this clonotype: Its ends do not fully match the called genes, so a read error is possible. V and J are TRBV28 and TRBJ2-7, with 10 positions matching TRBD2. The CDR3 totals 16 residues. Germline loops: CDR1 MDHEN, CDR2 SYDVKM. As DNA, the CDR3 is TGTGCCAGCAGTTTATCGGCTAGCGGGGGACTCTACGTGCAGTACTTC. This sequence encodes CASSLSASGGLYVQYF.

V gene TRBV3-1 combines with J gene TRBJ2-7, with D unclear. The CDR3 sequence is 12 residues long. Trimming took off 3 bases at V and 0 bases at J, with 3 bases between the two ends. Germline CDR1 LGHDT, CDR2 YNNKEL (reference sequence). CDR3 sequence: CASSHISYEQYF. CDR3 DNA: TGTGCCAGCAGCCATATCTCCTACGAGCAGTACTTC.